These 15 T cell receptor beta chains originate from one sample sequenced in a study of blood T cells in healthy people across ages. Together with a sample-barcoded 5' primer, a J-beta primer mix was included in a second PCR lasting roughly 6 to 12 cycles. TCRdb reanalysed the 5' RACE reads using MiXCR and keeps one entry per CDR3 protein. The sample consists of about 1,600,000 distinct CDR3 sequences, about 43% of them appearing once. Sequencing input: blood. These receptors came from a woman aged 18-29 years in good health.

The table lists this clonotype with many counts. The V call is TRBV20-1, the J call TRBJ2-1; tentatively, D is TRBD1 (6 bases). The ends were cut back, 3 bases at V and 13 bases at J, with 19 bases in the middle. Germline values: CDR1 DFQATT, CDR2 SNEGSKA (reference sequence). The CDR3 extends over 13 amino acids. The CDR3 DNA follows: TGCAGTGCTAGGGAAGACAGGATTAACGCACAGTTCTTC. Translated: CSAREDRINAQFF.

The chain employs TRBV20-1 and TRBJ2-3; 8 nucleotides agree with TRBD2. Trimming took 1 base from V and 1 from J; bases not matched to a gene: 1. The CDR3 is 14 residues long. Germline assignment: CDR1 DFQATT and CDR2 SNEGSKA (reference sequence). The CDR3: CSARGREGTDTQYF. The CDR3 DNA reads TGCAGTGCTAGAGGGCGGGAGGGCACAGATACGCAGTATTTT.

The rearrangement links TRBV5-1 to TRBJ1-2; 8 nucleotides align to TRBD1. Trimming took 4 bases from V and 8 from J; bases not matched to a gene: 7. The CDR3 spans 13 residues. The V gene's germline CDR1 is SGHRS and CDR2 YFSETQ. The CDR3 DNA reads TGCGCCAGCAGCGCGACAGGGGATTTAGGCTACACCTTC. Residues: CASSATGDLGYTF.

Only a few counts were recorded for this clonotype. The V call is TRBV5-1, the J call TRBJ2-1; D gene ambiguous. Between the trimmed V and J ends, which lost 0 bases and 15 bases, there was a span of 16 bases. This CDR3 region has 13 residues. In germline, CDR1 is SGHRS, CDR2 YFSETQ. The CDR3 DNA sequence: TGCGCCAGCAGCTTGGCTCCGGGTAAACAATTGTTCTTC. Its protein product is CASSLAPGKQLFF.

In this sample, this clonotype turned up many times. The chain couples TRBV7-2 to TRBJ2-3; no firm D call. Trimming took 1 base from V and 2 from J, leaving 10 bases between them. The germline gives CDR1 SGHTA, CDR2 FQGNSA. The CDR3 runs to 15 residues. The CDR3 region is CASSLVGQVTDTQYF. DNA of the CDR3: TGTGCCAGCAGCTTAGTGGGCCAGGTCACAGATACGCAGTATTTT. Filled out from reference TRBV7-2 and TRBJ2-3, the complete variable domain reads GAGVSQSPSNKVTEKGKDVELRCDPISGHTALYWYRQSLGQGLEFLIYFQGNSAPDKSGLPSDRFSAERTGGSVSTLTIQRTQQEDSAVYLCASSLVGQVTDTQYFGPGTRLTVL.

The V gene is TRBV20-1, the J gene TRBJ1-1; TRBD1 might be the D (6 bases). Trimming pared 4 bases from V and 1 base from J, leaving 13 bases between. The germline CDR1 and CDR2 sequences are DFQATT and SNEGSKA (reference sequence). The CDR3 runs to 14 residues. CDR3 protein: CSATTGRANTEAFF. The CDR3 nucleotides read TGCAGTGCTACTACAGGGAGGGCGAACACTGAAGCTTTCTTT.

The chain joins TRBV7-9 to TRBJ1-2, with 7 bases identical to TRBD1. The ends lost 3 bases at V and 8 bases at J; junction bases unmatched: 6. The germline V gene has CDR1 SEHNR and CDR2 FQNEAQ (reference sequence). This CDR3 has 13 amino acids. CDR3 nucleotide sequence: TGTGCCAGCAGCTTCCCCGGGACAGTCGGCTACACCTTC. This gives the protein CASSFPGTVGYTF.

V gene TRBV20-1 combines with J gene TRBJ2-1, with TRBD2 matching over 10 bases. J lost 7 bases, V lost 6 bases, and 12 bases had no gene match. This CDR3 spans 15 amino acids. Per the germline V gene, CDR1 is DFQATT and CDR2 is SNEGSKA (reference sequence). This chain's CDR3 is CSAVRTSGTGNEQFF. CDR3 sequence (DNA): TGCAGTGCCGTTCGGACTAGCGGAACGGGGAATGAGCAGTTCTTC.

V usage is TRBV2 and J usage is TRBJ2-4; no reliable D call. Deletions cut 4 bases from V and 1 base from J, with 14 bases between. The CDR3 loop spans 16 amino acids. CDR1 is SNHLY and CDR2 is FYNNEI in the germline V gene. The CDR3, as DNA: TGTGCCAGCAGTGTCCAAATTCTTCTCGCCAAAAACATTCAGTACTTC. It is translated as CASSVQILLAKNIQYF.

This clonotype was observed a few times. The V call is TRBV20-1, the J call TRBJ2-1, with D possibly matching TRBD2 (6 bases). Trimming removed 6 bases from V and 0 bases from J, with 15 bases in between. This CDR3 region has 15 residues. The germline gives CDR1 DFQATT, CDR2 SNEGSKA (reference sequence). The CDR3 spells CSATGESSSYNEQFF. Here the CDR3 DNA reads TGCAGTGCCACGGGAGAATCGAGCTCCTACAATGAGCAGTTCTTC.

The rearrangement uses TRBV20-1 and TRBJ2-1; D gene ambiguous. The CDR3 spans 12 residues. V was pared by 3 bases and J by 2 bases, with 5 bases between. The germline gives CDR1 DFQATT, CDR2 SNEGSKA (reference sequence). CDR3 in amino acids: CSARTAYNEQFF. In DNA, the CDR3 is TGCAGTGCTAGGACCGCCTACAATGAGCAGTTCTTC.

The rearrangement joins TRBV19 to TRBJ2-4; D gene uncertain. The CDR3 sequence is 18 residues long. The V gene lost 0 bases and the J gene lost 0 bases, with 15 bases spanning the gap. Looked up from germline, CDR1 is LNHDA and CDR2 is SQIVND (reference sequence). The DNA of the CDR3 is TGTGCCAGTAGTATAGATCCCCCCCGGATGCTAGCCAAAAACATTCAGTACTTC. Amino acid sequence: CASSIDPPRMLAKNIQYF.

V usage is TRBV5-1 and J usage is TRBJ1-2; D is unresolved. Germline CDR1 reads SGHRS; CDR2 reads YFSETQ. Between the trimmed V and J ends, which lost 4 bases and 4 bases, there was a span of 17 bases. The length of the CDR3 is 15 residues. CDR3 DNA sequence: TGCGCCAGCAGCCAAGGAACCGGGAACTCCTATGGCTACACCTTC. This translates into CASSQGTGNSYGYTF.

This clonotype was counted ten times or more. This chain uses TRBV4-1 with TRBJ2-7; D ambiguous. The V gene's germline CDR1 is MGHRA and CDR2 YSYEKL. Trimming stripped 0 bases from V and 2 bases from J, with 5 bases between. The CDR3 is 13 residues long. The CDR3 spells CASSQDTTYEQYF. As DNA, the CDR3 is TGCGCCAGCAGCCAAGATACTACCTACGAGCAGTACTTC.

This clonotype was detected a few times. V usage is TRBV18 and J usage is TRBJ2-5; the match to TRBD1 covers 7 bases. Gene TRBJ2-7 matches the end of the DNA better, so the J call may be wrong. This CDR3 has 13 residues. Germline CDR1 KGHSH, CDR2 LQKENI. The CDR3 region is CASSRGQNHEQYF. CDR3 DNA: TGTGCCAGCTCACGGGGACAGAACCACGAGCAGTACTTC.